This passage covers 26 T cell receptor beta chains from one sample sequenced in a study of CD8+CD57+ T cells in acquired aplastic anemia. Using genomic DNA as the template, TCR beta VDJ and CDR3 profiling was carried out. Using its own MiXCR run on the reads, TCRdb lists one record per CDR3 protein. The sample contains 200,000 to 250,000 distinct CDR3 sequences, 34% of which appear only once. Sequenced material: sorted CD4+, CD8+, or CD8+CD57+ T cells (not recorded which) from PBMCs. All receptors derive from a human donor in good health, serving as a control.

The chain employs TRBV7-9 and TRBJ1-6; 9 bases are a match to TRBD1. The CDR3 contains 14 residues. CDR1 and CDR2 (germline): SEHNR, FQNEAQ (reference sequence). The V segment lost 6 bases and the J segment 7 bases; nucleotides outside the gene matches: 4. For the CDR3, the DNA is TGTGCCAGCAGGACCGACAGGGGGAATTCACCCCTCCACTTT. This encodes CASRTDRGNSPLHF.

This chain uses TRBV10-3 with TRBJ2-7, with D maybe TRBD1 (6 bases). Deletions cut 4 bases from V and 1 base from J, with 11 bases between. Germline V CDR1 and CDR2: ENHRY, SYGVKD. CDR3 size: 14 residues. In DNA form, the CDR3 reads TGTGCCATCAGTGGAACAGACAGGTCCTACGAGCAGTACTTC. This sequence encodes CAISGTDRSYEQYF.

The table lists this clonotype with a few counts. The chain is built from TRBV12-3 or TRBV12-4 and TRBJ2-1; possibly TRBD1 for D (6 bases). The CDR3 is made up of 13 amino acids. The ends were cut back, 7 bases at V and 4 bases at J, with 11 bases in the middle. The CDR3 reads CASTLDRYNEQFF. CDR3 bases: TGTGCCAGCACCTTGGACAGATACAATGAGCAGTTCTTC.

This clonotype was found many times. The DNA for the CDR3 is TGTGCCAGCAGCTTCACGCCCGTGGGGGCTCTAACTGAAGCTTTCTTT. Translating it yields CASSFTPVGALTEAFF. This chain connects TRBV7-9 to TRBJ1-1, with a tentative D call TRBD1 (6 bases). This CDR3 comprises 16 residues. V lost 3 bases and J lost 5, with 19 bases in between. Germline CDR1 and CDR2: SEHNR and FQNEAQ (reference sequence).

This clonotype was observed at least ten times. The chain recombines TRBV20-1 with TRBJ2-5, with TRBD2 as a possible D gene (5 bases). CDR3 size: 11 residues. Germline CDR1 DFQATT, CDR2 SNEGSKA (reference sequence). V lost 3 bases to trimming and J lost 5 bases, with 7 bases between them. CDR3 bases: TGCAGTGCTAGGGAGCGGGAGACCCAGTACTTC. This sequence encodes CSARERETQYF.

The chain links TRBV9 to TRBJ1-1; TRBD1 might be the D (6 bases). The CDR3 length is 14 residues. Germline CDR1 and CDR2: SGDLS and YYNGEE. Trimming cost V 2 bases and J 1 base, with 9 bases left between them. CDR3 amino acids: CASSVSTGNTEAFF. CDR3 nucleotides: TGTGCCAGCAGCGTCTCGACAGGGAACACTGAAGCTTTCTTT.

This clonotype was counted between two and nine times. A read error may be the cause here, since a much bigger clone is one base away. The chain links TRBV10-3 to TRBJ1-6; tentative D call: TRBD1 (5 bases). Germline V gene data show CDR1 as ENHRY and CDR2 as SYGVKD. The CDR3 sequence is 14 residues long. V was shortened by 4 bases and J by 8 bases, with 12 bases between the two germline ends. CDR3 nucleotides: TGTGCCATCAGTGTTGAATTACAGGATTCACCCCTCCACTTT. Protein: CAISVELQDSPLHF.

This clonotype was observed many times. This sequence joins TRBV7-9 and TRBJ1-3; no definite D call. Per germline, CDR1 SEHNR and CDR2 FQNEAQ (reference sequence). V lost 6 bases and J 0 bases, leaving 12 bases between the germline ends. The length of the CDR3 is 15 residues. The CDR3 nucleotides read TGTGCCAGCAGGGCGAGCGCGGGCTCTGGAAACACCATATATTTT. It encodes CASRASAGSGNTIYF.

Comment on this clonotype: A much larger clone sits a single nucleotide away, making a read error possible. The CDR3 loop is CSARETSGRERYF. The CDR3 DNA follows: TGCAGTGCTAGAGAGACTAGCGGGAGGGAGCGGTACTTC. V gene TRBV20-1 combines with J gene TRBJ2-7, with 14 bases fitting TRBD2. The length of the CDR3 is 13 residues. CDR1 DFQATT and CDR2 SNEGSKA come from the germline V gene (reference sequence).

This clonotype appeared a few times. The chain employs TRBV12-3 or TRBV12-4 and TRBJ2-3; D remains ambiguous. CDR3 length: 13 amino acids. Trimming cost V 6 bases and J 2 bases, with 9 bases left between them. For the CDR3, the DNA is TGTGCCAGCAGCCAACAAGTCACAGATACGCAGTATTTT. This encodes CASSQQVTDTQYF.

This clonotype was counted once. The chain uses TRBV5-1 and TRBJ2-2; 10 nucleotides line up with TRBD2. This CDR3 spans 16 amino acids. Germline lookup yields CDR1 SGHRS and CDR2 YFSETQ. J lost 6 bases, V lost 3 bases, and 8 bases had no gene match. The CDR3 sequence: CASSSEAGGLSGELFF. The CDR3 nucleotides are TGCGCCAGCAGCTCAGAAGCGGGGGGGCTTTCCGGGGAGCTGTTTTTT.

This clonotype was observed many times. The chain recombines TRBV12-3 or TRBV12-4 with TRBJ2-1; perhaps TRBD2 as D (5 bases). V lost 0 bases to trimming and J lost 8 bases, with 11 bases between them. This CDR3 is built from 14 residues. DNA for the CDR3: TGTGCCAGCAGTTTAGCCGTAGGGAGCGATGAGCAGTTCTTC. This codes for CASSLAVGSDEQFF.

The V and J genes are TRBV5-6 and TRBJ2-1, with D possibly TRBD1 on 5 matching bases. V was clipped by 5 bases and J by 8 bases, with 11 bases between them. The CDR3 length is 12 residues. CDR1 is SGHDT, CDR2 YYEEEE, per germline. The CDR3 DNA follows: TGTGCCAGCAGATATACAGGCGATGAGCAGTTCTTC. Protein product: CASRYTGDEQFF.

For this clonotype: A much larger clonotype is one base distant, so this may be a read error. The genes are TRBV4-2 and TRBJ1-2; D is undetermined. Germline V lookup: CDR1 LGHNA, CDR2 YNFKEQ. The CDR3 is 13 amino acids. The CDR3 here is CASSQQENYGHTF. In nucleotides, the CDR3 is TGTGCCAGCAGCCAACAGGAGAACTATGGCCACACCTTC.

The V call is TRBV10-3, the J call TRBJ2-7; possibly TRBD1 for D (5 bases). V dropped 4 bases and J dropped 2 bases, with 9 bases sitting between them. Germline CDR1 and CDR2: ENHRY and SYGVKD. The CDR3 is made up of 13 amino acids. The CDR3 bases are TGTGCCATCAGTGCGGCAGGGACCTACGAGCAGTACTTC. Translated: CAISAAGTYEQYF.

This chain links TRBV11-2 with TRBJ2-1; 7 bases match TRBD1. V shed 4 bases, J shed 2 bases, and the junction held 11 bases outside the gene matches. The germline V gene has CDR1 SGHAT and CDR2 FQNNGV. The CDR3 is 17 residues long. The DNA of the CDR3 is TGTGCCAGCAGCTCGATCGACAGGGAAAAGGCCTACAATGAGCAGTTCTTC. Amino acid sequence: CASSSIDREKAYNEQFF.

This clonotype showed up just once. V and J are TRBV29-1 and TRBJ1-2; D is possibly TRBD1 (5 bases). The CDR3 sequence is 14 residues long. V lost 0 bases and J lost 3, with 11 bases in between. From germline, CDR1 is SQVTM and CDR2 ANQGSEA. Here the CDR3 DNA reads TGCAGCGTTGAAGAGTGGGGGGGATACTATGGCTACACCTTC. This translates into CSVEEWGGYYGYTF.

The DNA for the CDR3 is TGCGCCAGCAGCCCCGGGGACAGGGTATCAGGCAGGGATGGCTACACCTTC. Translation gives CASSPGDRVSGRDGYTF. The chain is built from TRBV4-1 and TRBJ1-2; 9 bases align to TRBD1. V was pared by 4 bases and J by 6 bases, with 15 bases of the junction left unmatched. The germline V gene has CDR1 MGHRA and CDR2 YSYEKL. The CDR3 runs to 17 residues.

This clonotype has ten or more counts. The chain combines TRBV20-1 with TRBJ1-6, with 7 bases that match TRBD1. The CDR3 covers 13 residues. From germline, CDR1 is DFQATT and CDR2 SNEGSKA (reference sequence). J lost 7 bases, V lost 2 bases, and 2 bases had no gene match. The CDR3: CSARRDRNSPLHF. The CDR3, as DNA: TGCAGTGCTAGAAGGGACAGAAATTCACCCCTCCACTTT.

The sample holds many counts of this clonotype. The chain joins TRBV3-1 to TRBJ2-5; a possible D gene is TRBD2 (6 bases). Germline V CDR1 and CDR2: LGHDT, YNNKEL (reference sequence). Between the trimmed V and J ends, which lost 0 bases and 7 bases, there was a span of 15 bases. The CDR3 is 15 amino acids. The CDR3 DNA follows: TGTGCCAGCAGCCAAGACGCGGGGCCTGCTCGGACCCAGTACTTC. This encodes CASSQDAGPARTQYF.

The V gene is TRBV4-2, the J gene TRBJ1-2; D is undetermined. The V end lost 4 bases, the J end lost 4 bases, and 10 bases lay between the germline ends. From germline, CDR1 is LGHNA and CDR2 YNFKEQ. This CDR3 contains 13 residues. The CDR3 sequence is CASSPPDGYGYTF. In nucleotides, the CDR3 is TGTGCCAGCAGCCCTCCGGACGGCTATGGCTACACCTTC.

This clonotype was recorded at least ten times. The gene calls are TRBV12-3 or TRBV12-4 and TRBJ2-5; TRBD1 aligns across 9 bases. V lost 5 bases to trimming and J lost 2 bases; unmatched junction nucleotides: 9. The CDR3 consists of 16 residues. The CDR3 region is CASSPTFDRGQETQYF. DNA for the CDR3: TGTGCCAGCAGTCCCACATTCGACAGGGGGCAAGAGACCCAGTACTTC.

This clonotype has just one count. The chain uses TRBV10-3 and TRBJ1-6, with unresolved D. The germline gives CDR1 ENHRY, CDR2 SYGVKD. CDR3 length: 15 residues. Trimming took off 10 bases at V and 2 bases at J, with 15 bases between the two ends. The CDR3 DNA is TGTGCCAGCACCACGCTGTCTCCCTATAATTCACCCCTCCACTTT. Translated: CASTTLSPYNSPLHF.

In its sample, this clonotype was seen many times. This chain links TRBV20-1 with TRBJ2-1; D not certain. The germline CDR1 and CDR2 sequences are DFQATT and SNEGSKA (reference sequence). Trimming stripped 8 bases from V and 4 bases from J, with 18 bases between. CDR3 length equals 14 residues. The DNA for the CDR3 is TGCAGTCCTGTATGGGGTCAAGGGTACAATGAGCAGTTCTTC. Translated: CSPVWGQGYNEQFF.

The chain uses TRBV13 and TRBJ1-2; 9 bases line up with TRBD1. Trimming removed 0 bases from V and 7 bases from J; junction bases left unmatched: 3. CDR1 and CDR2 (germline): PRHDT, FYEKMQ (reference sequence). This CDR3 has 14 amino acids. CDR3 amino acids: CASSLGTGGSGYTF. CDR3 in DNA: TGTGCCAGCAGCTTAGGTACAGGGGGCTCTGGCTACACCTTC.

This clonotype was detected many times. The V gene is TRBV10-1, the J gene TRBJ2-1, with D maybe TRBD1 (6 bases). The CDR3 is 14 amino acids. CDR1 WNHNN and CDR2 SYGVQD come from the germline V gene (reference sequence). V was clipped by 2 bases and J by 4 bases, with 9 bases between them. The CDR3 DNA is TGCGCCAGCAGTGAGGCCGGACAGTACAATGAGCAGTTCTTC. This translates into CASSEAGQYNEQFF.